Below, 30 T cell receptor beta chains from the same sample are listed, as sequenced in a study of cytotoxic CD8 clonotypes in ibrutinib-treated CLL. Clones were read by immunoSEQ multiplex PCR, and TCRdb kept only the in-frame ones, dropping some. The table records just over 200,000 clones, about 75% of them present only once. Material: PBMCs, obtained after 12 months of ibrutinib treatment. Source of these receptors: a human donor with chronic lymphocytic leukemia.

J is TRBJ2-5 and V is TRBV14, with D perhaps given as TRBD1 or TRBD2 (6 bases each). Looked up from germline, CDR1 is SGHDN and CDR2 is FVKESK. V lost 3 bases, J lost 14 bases, and 16 bases lay in between. This CDR3 has 12 residues. CDR3 sequence: CASSQGYTGTYF. CDR3 sequence (DNA): TGTGCCAGCAGCCAGGGTTATACAGGGACTTACTTC. Full variable domain (outside the CDR3, taken from reference TRBV14 and TRBJ2-5): EAGVTQFPSHSVIEKGQTVTLRCDPISGHDNLYWYRRVMGKEIKFLLHFVKESKQDESGMPNNRFLAERTGGTYSTLKVQPAELEDSGVYFCASSQGYTGTYFGPGTRLLVL.

There are a few counts of this clone. The chain is built from TRBV27 and TRBJ1-1, with D possibly matching TRBD1 (5 bases). V lost 5 bases and J lost 2, with 15 bases in between. Germline V gene sequence: CDR1 MNHEY, CDR2 SMNVEV (reference sequence). This CDR3 contains 15 residues. The CDR3 spells CASSGSGAINTEAFF. The CDR3 nucleotides are TGTGCCAGCAGTGGCTCCGGGGCGATAAACACTGAAGCTTTCTTT.

This sequence joins TRBV19 and TRBJ2-1, with 11 bases fitting TRBD2. Germline-derived CDR1 and CDR2 are LNHDA and SQIVND (reference sequence). This CDR3 region has 14 residues. V lost 3 bases, J lost 7 bases, and 2 bases stayed unmatched. CDR3 in amino acids: CASSILAGGNEQFF. The CDR3 DNA reads as TGTGCCAGTAGTATTCTAGCGGGGGGAAATGAGCAGTTCTTC.

The chain has TRBV9 and TRBJ2-1; 7 nucleotides line up with TRBD1. This CDR3 is 15 amino acids long. V shed 2 bases, J shed 4 bases, and the junction held 6 bases outside the gene matches. Per germline, CDR1 SGDLS and CDR2 YYNGEE. As DNA, the CDR3 is TGTGCCAGCAGCGTGGGCCAGGGACAGTACAATGAGCAGTTCTTC. This codes for CASSVGQGQYNEQFF. The whole variable domain, remainder taken from reference TRBV9 and TRBJ2-1, is DSGVTQTPKHLITATGQRVTLRCSPRSGDLSVYWYQQSLDQGLQFLIQYYNGEERAKGNILERFSAQQFPDLHSELNLSSLELGDSALYFCASSVGQGQYNEQFFGPGTRLTVL.

The chain employs TRBV27 and TRBJ1-5; 9 bases are a match to TRBD1. The germline gives CDR1 MNHEY, CDR2 SMNVEV (reference sequence). There are 15 residues in the CDR3. V shed 6 bases, J shed 2 bases, and the junction held 5 bases outside the gene matches. CDR3 in amino acids: CASSRTGAGNQPQHF. The CDR3 DNA reads TGTGCCAGCAGCCGGACAGGGGCCGGCAATCAGCCCCAGCATTTT.

The chain uses TRBV2 and TRBJ1-6; the D gene is possibly TRBD1 (6 bases). CDR3 size: 15 residues. Trimming stripped 7 bases from V and 0 bases from J, with 10 bases between. CDR1 SNHLY and CDR2 FYNNEI come from the germline V gene. CDR3 residues: CASILTGSYNSPLHF. DNA for the CDR3: TGTGCCAGCATTCTGACAGGCTCCTATAATTCACCCCTCCACTTT.

This clone came up a few times. The chain is built from TRBV9 and TRBJ1-1; possibly TRBD1 for D (6 bases). CDR1 and CDR2 from the germline V gene are SGDLS and YYNGEE. CDR3 length: 18 residues. V gave up 4 bases and J gave up 4 bases, with 26 bases separating them. In nucleotides, the CDR3 is TGTGCCAGCAGCCCCACGGCCCCGGGGGCAGGGTTATCCACTGAAGCTTTCTTT. Amino acids: CASSPTAPGAGLSTEAFF.

This sequence joins TRBV29-1 and TRBJ2-7; 9 bases fit TRBD1. With 5 bases clipped from V and 5 bases from J, the junction kept 22 bases outside the gene matches. The CDR3 loop spans 18 amino acids. Germline V gene sequence: CDR1 SQVTM, CDR2 ANQGSEA. CDR3 nucleotide sequence: TGCAGCGTTCGACCTTCGACAGGGGGTCACTGGTCCGACGACGAGCAGTACTTC. This codes for CSVRPSTGGHWSDDEQYF.

In this sample, this clone turned up a few times. This rearrangement joins TRBV15 to TRBJ1-1, with TRBD1 identical over 10 bases. With V trimmed by 11 bases and J by 4 bases, 7 bases remained unmatched. The CDR3 sequence is 13 residues long. CDR1 and CDR2 (germline): LNHNV, YYDKDF (reference sequence). In nucleotides, the CDR3 is TGTGCCGCCCGGGACAGGGGTGGCACTGAAGCTTTCTTT. Translated, it gives CAARDRGGTEAFF.

The chain is built from TRBV9 and TRBJ2-1, with 7 nucleotides matching TRBD2. The CDR3 runs 18 residues. The ends lost 2 bases at V and 0 bases at J; junction bases unmatched: 11. Germline V gene lookup returns CDR1 SGDLS and CDR2 YYNGEE. The CDR3 DNA sequence: TGTGCCAGCAGCGTGAGGGGAGGGAGCTTTGACTCCTACAATGAGCAGTTCTTC. Translated: CASSVRGGSFDSYNEQFF.

The rearrangement uses TRBV14 and TRBJ2-3; no firm D call. V dropped 1 base and J dropped 0 bases, with 8 bases sitting between them. CDR3 size: 15 residues. Per germline, CDR1 SGHDN and CDR2 FVKESK. The CDR3 nucleotides read TGTGCCAGCAGCCAAGTAGGTTCCAGCACAGATACGCAGTATTTT. Its translation: CASSQVGSSTDTQYF.

J is TRBJ2-1 and V is TRBV2; D is perhaps TRBD1 (5 bases). Trimming shortened V by 4 bases and J by 7 bases, and 11 bases separated the two germline ends. Germline CDR1 reads SNHLY; CDR2 reads FYNNEI. The CDR3 runs 13 residues. The CDR3 is CASSVDTPNEQFF. The CDR3 DNA sequence: TGTGCCAGCAGTGTGGACACTCCTAATGAGCAGTTCTTC.

The chain has TRBV6-5 and TRBJ1-2; TRBD1 might be the D (6 bases). Germline lookup yields CDR1 MNHEY and CDR2 SVGAGI. Trimming removed 2 bases from V and 5 bases from J, with 15 bases in between. The CDR3 totals 15 residues. The CDR3 spells CASSYLGQGIYGYTF. DNA for the CDR3: TGTGCCAGCAGTTACCTCGGGCAGGGGATTTATGGCTACACCTTC.

J is TRBJ2-7 and V is TRBV27; tentatively, D is TRBD1 (5 bases). The V and J ends lost 5 bases and 4 bases respectively, with 12 bases between them. The CDR3 has 13 amino acids. Germline CDR1 MNHEY, CDR2 SMNVEV (reference sequence). CDR3 in DNA: TGTGCCAGCAGTCCCGCGGACAAGTACGAGCAGTACTTC. It encodes CASSPADKYEQYF.

The chain carries TRBV5-6 and TRBJ1-1; weak D call: TRBD1 (5 bases). This CDR3 contains 17 residues. Trimming left V 3 bases short and J 1 base short, with 19 bases between. Germline assignment: CDR1 SGHDT and CDR2 YYEEEE. This CDR3 reads CASSYGWEGVGNTEAFF. CDR3 nucleotides: TGTGCCAGCAGCTATGGATGGGAAGGGGTCGGGAACACTGAAGCTTTCTTT.

This clone came up once. This chain connects TRBV30 to TRBJ1-2; D remains unclear. V was pared by 3 bases and J by 4 bases, with 12 bases between. The CDR3 is made up of 13 amino acids. The germline V gene has CDR1 GTSNPN and CDR2 SVGIG (reference sequence). CDR3 bases: TGTGCCTGGAGCCCCATGGGGAGCTATGGCTACACCTTC. It encodes CAWSPMGSYGYTF.

The CDR3 here is CASSPPQGRGSSSYEQYF. The CDR3 bases are TGTGCCAGCTCACCACCCCAGGGGAGGGGCTCCAGCTCCTACGAGCAGTACTTC. J is TRBJ2-7 and V is TRBV18, with D tentatively TRBD2 (7 bases). Germline V gene lookup returns CDR1 KGHSH and CDR2 LQKENI. Trimming cost V 0 bases and J 0 bases, with 18 bases left between them. The CDR3 sequence is 18 residues long.

J is TRBJ1-1 and V is TRBV5-1, with D maybe TRBD1 (6 bases). Germline V gene sequence: CDR1 SGHRS, CDR2 YFSETQ. V was cut by 3 bases and J by 6 bases, with 12 bases left in between. This CDR3 contains 13 residues. The CDR3 bases are TGCGCCAGCAGCTGGGGCGGGGGCGCTGAAGCTTTCTTT. Its translation: CASSWGGGAEAFF.

This chain uses TRBV10-2 with TRBJ2-1, with TRBD2 matching over 12 bases. The CDR3 runs to 15 residues. V gave up 7 bases and J gave up 9 bases; unmatched junction bases: 10. From germline, CDR1 is WSHSY and CDR2 SAAADI. CDR3 region: CASKSLAGGGIEQFF. The CDR3 DNA sequence: TGCGCCAGCAAGTCGCTAGCGGGAGGGGGCATTGAGCAGTTCTTC.

The V call is TRBV30, the J call TRBJ2-7, with D possibly being TRBD1 or TRBD2 (5 bases each). This CDR3 contains 14 residues. Germline assignment: CDR1 GTSNPN and CDR2 SVGIG (reference sequence). Trimming pared 1 base from V and 5 bases from J, leaving 15 bases between. CDR3 coding DNA: TGTGCCTGGAGTGGGGCCTCCGGGGCACACGAGCAGTACTTC. Translation gives CAWSGASGAHEQYF.

The chain joins TRBV9 to TRBJ1-2, with a possible D match to TRBD1 (6 bases). The ends were cut back, 1 base at V and 7 bases at J, with 14 bases in the middle. There are 14 residues in the CDR3. In germline, CDR1 is SGDLS, CDR2 YYNGEE. Written as DNA, the CDR3 is TGTGCCAGCAGCGTAACCCCGGGGGCAGGTGGCTACACCTTC. Translation gives CASSVTPGAGGYTF.

The genes are TRBV5-1 and TRBJ1-5, with D perhaps TRBD1 (6 bases). Germline V gene sequence: CDR1 SGHRS, CDR2 YFSETQ. CDR3 size: 15 residues. V lost 1 base to trimming and J lost 6 bases, with 14 bases between them. The chain's CDR3 is CASSLRPGEGQPQHF. The CDR3 bases are TGCGCCAGCAGCTTGCGGCCAGGGGAAGGTCAGCCCCAGCATTTT.

This clone has more than one count but fewer than ten. The CDR3 loop reads CASSPRPDRSSYNEQFF. The CDR3 region has the DNA TGCGCCAGCAGCCCCCGACCGGACCGTAGCTCCTACAATGAGCAGTTCTTC. The J gene is TRBJ2-1, the V gene TRBV4-1; D is unresolved. The CDR3 has 17 residues. Germline CDR1 and CDR2: MGHRA and YSYEKL. V was clipped by 4 bases and J by 0 bases, with 16 bases between them.

This chain uses TRBV7-9 with TRBJ2-5; D call uncertain. Per germline, CDR1 SEHNR and CDR2 FQNEAQ (reference sequence). The CDR3 totals 16 residues. Trimming pared 4 bases from V and 1 base from J, leaving 16 bases between. The CDR3 nucleotides read TGTGCCAGCAGCTCTACCTCGGCCCCGAGCCAAGAGACCCAGTACTTC. Amino acids: CASSSTSAPSQETQYF.

Here the CDR3 reads CASSANTEQYF. The CDR3 nucleotides read TGTGCCAGCAGCGCCAATACAGAGCAGTACTTC. The chain has TRBV7-9 and TRBJ2-7; D is uncertain. This CDR3 has 11 amino acids. Trimming stripped 5 bases from V and 7 bases from J, with 9 bases between. Per the germline V gene, CDR1 is SEHNR and CDR2 is FQNEAQ (reference sequence).

The chain employs TRBV10-1 and TRBJ2-1, with 10 bases identical to TRBD2. The germline gives CDR1 WNHNN, CDR2 SYGVQD (reference sequence). The CDR3 consists of 14 residues. V lost 7 bases to trimming and J lost 0 bases; unmatched junction nucleotides: 0. The CDR3 reads CASTSGGSYNEQFF. The CDR3 nucleotides are TGCGCCAGCACTAGCGGGGGCTCCTACAATGAGCAGTTCTTC.

This chain links TRBV7-2 with TRBJ2-5; D remains unclear. The V end lost 0 bases, the J end lost 10 bases, and 12 bases lay between the germline ends. The germline CDR1 and CDR2 sequences are SGHTA and FQGNSA. The CDR3 extends over 13 amino acids. The CDR3 region has the DNA TGTGCCAGCAGCTTAGCCACAGCAGGTATCCAGTACTTC. It encodes CASSLATAGIQYF. Looking up the rest from reference TRBV7-2 and TRBJ2-5 gives the full variable domain: GAGVSQSPSNKVTEKGKDVELRCDPISGHTALYWYRQSLGQGLEFLIYFQGNSAPDKSGLPSDRFSAERTGGSVSTLTIQRTQQEDSAVYLCASSLATAGIQYFGPGTRLLVL.

This chain connects TRBV5-4 to TRBJ2-5, with TRBD2 matching 8 bases. The length of the CDR3 is 17 residues. V gave up 1 base and J gave up 4 bases; unmatched junction bases: 12. Germline-derived CDR1 and CDR2 are SGHNT and YYREEE (reference sequence). CDR3 bases: TGTGCCAGCAGCTTGTCGGTAGCGGGGAAGGGTAGAGAGACCCAGTACTTC. This gives the protein CASSLSVAGKGRETQYF. The variable domain in full, with the rest retrieved from reference TRBV5-4 and TRBJ2-5, is ETGVTQSPTHLIKTRGQQVTLRCSSQSGHNTVSWYQQALGQGPQFIFQYYREEENGRGNFPPRFSGLQFPNYSSELNVNALELDDSALYLCASSLSVAGKGRETQYFGPGTRLLVL.

V gene TRBV4-1 combines with J gene TRBJ1-5, with 10 bases identical to TRBD1. CDR1 and CDR2 from the germline V gene are MGHRA and YSYEKL. J lost 2 bases, V lost 0 bases, and 4 bases had no gene match. CDR3 length equals 17 residues. The CDR3 here is CASSQDRDRGRNQPQHF. The CDR3 nucleotides are TGCGCCAGCAGCCAAGATAGGGACAGGGGTCGCAATCAGCCCCAGCATTTT.

J is TRBJ2-1 and V is TRBV11-2; 15 bases fit TRBD2. This CDR3 has 15 residues. V lost 5 bases, J lost 8 bases, and 4 bases stayed unmatched. The germline gives CDR1 SGHAT, CDR2 FQNNGV. CDR3 sequence (DNA): TGTGCCAGCAGCGGGGGACTAGCGGGAGGCCATGAGCAGTTCTTC. It translates to CASSGGLAGGHEQFF.